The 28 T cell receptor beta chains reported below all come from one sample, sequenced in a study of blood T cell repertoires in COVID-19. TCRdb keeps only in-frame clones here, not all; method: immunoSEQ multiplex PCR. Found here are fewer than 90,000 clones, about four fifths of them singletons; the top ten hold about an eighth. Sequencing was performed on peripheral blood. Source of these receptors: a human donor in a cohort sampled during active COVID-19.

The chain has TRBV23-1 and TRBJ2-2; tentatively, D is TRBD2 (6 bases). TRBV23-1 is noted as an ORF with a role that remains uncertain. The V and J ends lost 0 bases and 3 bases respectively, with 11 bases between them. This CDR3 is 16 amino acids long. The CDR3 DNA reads TGCGCCAGCAGTCAATCGCCTAGCGTGGACACCGGGGAGCTGTTTTTT. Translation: CASSQSPSVDTGELFF.

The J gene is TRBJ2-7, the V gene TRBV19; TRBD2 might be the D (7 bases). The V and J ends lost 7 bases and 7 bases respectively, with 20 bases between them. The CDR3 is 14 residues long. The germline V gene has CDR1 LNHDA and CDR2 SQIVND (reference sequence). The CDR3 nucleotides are TGTGCCAGTACCCCCGGGGGGCCTTTGGGAGAGCAGTACTTC. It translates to CASTPGGPLGEQYF.

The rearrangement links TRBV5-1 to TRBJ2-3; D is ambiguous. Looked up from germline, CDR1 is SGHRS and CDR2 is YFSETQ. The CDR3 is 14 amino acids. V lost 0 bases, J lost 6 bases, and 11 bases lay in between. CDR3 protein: CASSLGLDKDTQYF. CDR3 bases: TGCGCCAGCAGCTTGGGGCTCGATAAGGATACGCAGTATTTT.

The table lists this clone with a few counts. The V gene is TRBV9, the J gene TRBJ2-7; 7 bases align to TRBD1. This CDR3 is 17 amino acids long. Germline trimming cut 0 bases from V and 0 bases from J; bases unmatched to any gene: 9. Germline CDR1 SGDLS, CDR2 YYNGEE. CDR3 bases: TGTGCCAGCAGCGTAGACCCCTTGGGACAGAGCTCCTACGAGCAGTACTTC. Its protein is CASSVDPLGQSSYEQYF.

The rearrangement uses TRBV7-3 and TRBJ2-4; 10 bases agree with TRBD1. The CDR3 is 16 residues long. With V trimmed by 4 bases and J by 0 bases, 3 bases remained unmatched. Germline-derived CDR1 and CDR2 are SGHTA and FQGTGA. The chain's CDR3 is CASSSGQGKAKNIQYF. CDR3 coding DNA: TGTGCCAGCAGCTCGGGACAGGGGAAAGCCAAAAACATTCAGTACTTC. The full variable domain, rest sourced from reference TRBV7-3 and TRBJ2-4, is GAGVSQTPSNKVTEKGKYVELRCDPISGHTALYWYRQSLGQGPEFLIYFQGTGAADDSGLPNDRFFAVRPEGSVSTLKIQRTERGDSAVYLCASSSGQGKAKNIQYFGAGTRLSVL.

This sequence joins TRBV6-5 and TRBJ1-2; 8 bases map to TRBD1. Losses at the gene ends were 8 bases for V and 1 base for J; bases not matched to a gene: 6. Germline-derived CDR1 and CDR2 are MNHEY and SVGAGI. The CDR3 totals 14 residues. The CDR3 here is CASYRTGINYGYTF. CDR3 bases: TGTGCCAGCTACAGGACAGGGATTAACTATGGCTACACCTTC.

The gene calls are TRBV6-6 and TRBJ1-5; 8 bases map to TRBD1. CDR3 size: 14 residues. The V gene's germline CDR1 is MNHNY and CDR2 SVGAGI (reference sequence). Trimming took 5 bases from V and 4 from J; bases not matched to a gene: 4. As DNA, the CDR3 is TGTGCCAGCAGTCCAGACAGGGGTAATCAGCCCCAGCATTTT. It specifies CASSPDRGNQPQHF.

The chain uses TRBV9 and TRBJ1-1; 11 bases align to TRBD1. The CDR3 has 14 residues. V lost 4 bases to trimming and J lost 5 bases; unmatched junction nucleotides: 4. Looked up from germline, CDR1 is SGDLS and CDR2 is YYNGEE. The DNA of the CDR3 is TGTGCCAGCAGCTTCGGGACAGGGGGAACTGAAGCTTTCTTT. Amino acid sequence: CASSFGTGGTEAFF.

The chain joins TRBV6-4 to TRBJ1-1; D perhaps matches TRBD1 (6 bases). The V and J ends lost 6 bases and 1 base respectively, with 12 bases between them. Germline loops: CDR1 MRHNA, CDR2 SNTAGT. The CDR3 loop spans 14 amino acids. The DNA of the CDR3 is TGTGCCAGCAGAGCTGACAGGCAGAACACTGAAGCTTTCTTT. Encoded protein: CASRADRQNTEAFF.

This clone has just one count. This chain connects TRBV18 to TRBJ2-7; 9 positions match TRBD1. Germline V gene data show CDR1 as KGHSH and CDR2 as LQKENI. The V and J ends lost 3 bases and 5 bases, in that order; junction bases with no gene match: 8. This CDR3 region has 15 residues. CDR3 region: CASSPDRGGTHEQYF. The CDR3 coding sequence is TGTGCCAGCTCACCCGACAGGGGGGGCACCCACGAGCAGTACTTC.

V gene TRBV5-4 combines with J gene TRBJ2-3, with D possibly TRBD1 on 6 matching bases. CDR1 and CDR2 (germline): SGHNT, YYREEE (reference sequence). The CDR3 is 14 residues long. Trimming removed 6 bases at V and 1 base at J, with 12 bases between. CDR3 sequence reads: CASNRQDGTDTQYF. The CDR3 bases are TGTGCCAGCAACCGACAGGACGGCACAGATACGCAGTATTTT. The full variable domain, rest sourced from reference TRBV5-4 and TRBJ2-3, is ETGVTQSPTHLIKTRGQQVTLRCSSQSGHNTVSWYQQALGQGPQFIFQYYREEENGRGNFPPRFSGLQFPNYSSELNVNALELDDSALYLCASNRQDGTDTQYFGPGTRLTVL.

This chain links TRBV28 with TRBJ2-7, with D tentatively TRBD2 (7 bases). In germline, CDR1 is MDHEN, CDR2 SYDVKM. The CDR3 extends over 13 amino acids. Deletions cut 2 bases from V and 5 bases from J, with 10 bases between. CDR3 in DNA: TGTGCCAGCAGTTTAGCGGGGGCAGACGAGCAGTACTTC. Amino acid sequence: CASSLAGADEQYF.

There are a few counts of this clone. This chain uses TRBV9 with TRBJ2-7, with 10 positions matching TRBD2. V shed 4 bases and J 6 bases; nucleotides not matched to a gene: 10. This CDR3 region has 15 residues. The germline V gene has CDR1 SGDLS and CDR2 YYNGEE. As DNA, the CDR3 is TGTGCCAGCAGCCCCACTCTAGCGGGAGTGGGCGAGCAGTACTTC. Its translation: CASSPTLAGVGEQYF.

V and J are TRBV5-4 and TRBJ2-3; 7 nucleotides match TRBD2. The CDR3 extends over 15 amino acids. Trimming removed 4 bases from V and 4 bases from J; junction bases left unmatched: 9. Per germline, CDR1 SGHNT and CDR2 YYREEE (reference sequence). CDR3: CASSASGGVADTQYF. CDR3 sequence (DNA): TGTGCCAGCAGCGCTTCGGGAGGAGTCGCAGATACGCAGTATTTT.

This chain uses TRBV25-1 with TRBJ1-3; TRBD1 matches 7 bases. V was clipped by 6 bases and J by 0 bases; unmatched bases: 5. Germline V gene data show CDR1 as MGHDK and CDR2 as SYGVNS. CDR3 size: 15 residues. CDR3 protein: CASSDYRGSGNTIYF. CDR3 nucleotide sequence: TGTGCCAGCAGCGATTACAGGGGCTCTGGAAACACCATATATTTT.

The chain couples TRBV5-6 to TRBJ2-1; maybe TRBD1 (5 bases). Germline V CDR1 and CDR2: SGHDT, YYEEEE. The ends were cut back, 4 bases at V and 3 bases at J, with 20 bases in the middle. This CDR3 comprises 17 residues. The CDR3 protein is CASSTELQGNVYNEQFF. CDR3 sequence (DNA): TGTGCCAGCAGCACGGAACTCCAGGGTAACGTCTACAATGAGCAGTTCTTC.

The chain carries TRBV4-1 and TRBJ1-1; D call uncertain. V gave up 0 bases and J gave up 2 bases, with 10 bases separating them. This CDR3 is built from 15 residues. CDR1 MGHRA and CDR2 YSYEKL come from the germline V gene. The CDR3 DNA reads TGCGCCAGCAGCCAAGATCGTCAGGCCAACACTGAAGCTTTCTTT. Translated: CASSQDRQANTEAFF.

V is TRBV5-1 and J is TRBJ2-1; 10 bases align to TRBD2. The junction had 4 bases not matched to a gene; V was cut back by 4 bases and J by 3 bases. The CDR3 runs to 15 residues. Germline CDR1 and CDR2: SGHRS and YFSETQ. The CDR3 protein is CASSPPSGSYNEQFF. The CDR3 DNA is TGCGCCAGCAGCCCCCCTAGCGGGAGCTACAATGAGCAGTTCTTC.

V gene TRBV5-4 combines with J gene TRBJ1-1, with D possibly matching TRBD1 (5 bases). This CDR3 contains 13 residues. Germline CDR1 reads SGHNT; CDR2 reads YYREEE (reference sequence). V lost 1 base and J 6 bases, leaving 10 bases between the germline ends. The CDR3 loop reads CASSLPGGAEAFF. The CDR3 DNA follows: TGTGCCAGCAGCTTGCCGGGGGGGGCTGAAGCTTTCTTT.

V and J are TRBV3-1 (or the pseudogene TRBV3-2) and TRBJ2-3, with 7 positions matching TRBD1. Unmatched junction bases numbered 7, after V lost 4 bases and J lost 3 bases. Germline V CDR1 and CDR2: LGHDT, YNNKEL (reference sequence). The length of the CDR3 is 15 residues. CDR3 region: CASSPHRGRTDTQYF. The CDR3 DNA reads TGTGCCAGCAGCCCCCACAGGGGACGGACAGATACGCAGTATTTT.

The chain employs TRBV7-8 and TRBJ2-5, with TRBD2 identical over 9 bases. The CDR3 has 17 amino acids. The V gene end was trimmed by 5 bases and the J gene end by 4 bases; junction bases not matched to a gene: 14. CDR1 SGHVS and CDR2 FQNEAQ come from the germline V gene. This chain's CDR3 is CASSPPLAGGPLETQYF. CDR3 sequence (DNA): TGTGCCAGCAGCCCGCCCCTGGCGGGAGGGCCCTTAGAGACCCAGTACTTC.

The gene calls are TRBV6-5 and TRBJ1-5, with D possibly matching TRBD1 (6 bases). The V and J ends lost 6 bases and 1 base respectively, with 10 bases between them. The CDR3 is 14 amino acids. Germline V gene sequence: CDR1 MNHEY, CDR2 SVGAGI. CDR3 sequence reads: CASSKGTSNQPQHF. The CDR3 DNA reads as TGTGCCAGCAGCAAAGGGACAAGCAATCAGCCCCAGCATTTT.

CDR3 in amino acids: CASSSGLAGGPDTQYF. The CDR3 DNA sequence: TGTGCCAGCAGCTCCGGACTAGCGGGGGGTCCAGATACGCAGTATTTT. The chain joins TRBV11-3 to TRBJ2-3; 14 bases are shared with TRBD2. This CDR3 is 16 amino acids long. Germline assignment: CDR1 SGHNT and CDR2 YENEEA. V dropped 4 bases and J dropped 4; count of bases not matched to a gene: 4.

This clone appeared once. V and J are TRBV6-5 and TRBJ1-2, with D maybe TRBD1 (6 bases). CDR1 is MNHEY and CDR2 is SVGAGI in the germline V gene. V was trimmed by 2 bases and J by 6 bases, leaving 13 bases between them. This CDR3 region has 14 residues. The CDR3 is CASSYSAGDDGYTF. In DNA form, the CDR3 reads TGTGCCAGCAGTTACAGCGCAGGGGATGATGGCTACACCTTC.

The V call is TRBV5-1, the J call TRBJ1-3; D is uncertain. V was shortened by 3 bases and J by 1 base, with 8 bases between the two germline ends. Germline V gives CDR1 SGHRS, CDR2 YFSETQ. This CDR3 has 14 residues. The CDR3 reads CASSSGKSGNTIYF. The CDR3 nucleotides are TGCGCCAGCAGCTCCGGGAAATCTGGAAACACCATATATTTT.

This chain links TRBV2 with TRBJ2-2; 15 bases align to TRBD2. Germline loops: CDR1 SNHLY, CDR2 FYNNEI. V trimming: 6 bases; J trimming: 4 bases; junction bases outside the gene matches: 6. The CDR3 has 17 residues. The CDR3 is CASRPGLAGGGTGELFF. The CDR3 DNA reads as TGTGCCAGCAGACCGGGACTAGCGGGAGGAGGCACCGGGGAGCTGTTTTTT. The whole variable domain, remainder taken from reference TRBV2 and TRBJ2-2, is EPEVTQTPSHQVTQMGQEVILRCVPISNHLYFYWYRQILGQKVEFLVSFYNNEISEKSEIFDDQFSVERPDGSNFTLKIRSTKLEDSAMYFCASRPGLAGGGTGELFFGEGSRLTVL.

This CDR3 is CASSVQGSGANVLTF. CDR3 bases: TGCGCCAGCAGCGTCCAGGGCTCTGGGGCCAACGTCCTGACTTTC. The rearrangement uses TRBV5-1 and TRBJ2-6; tentative D call: TRBD1 (5 bases). Germline V gene lookup returns CDR1 SGHRS and CDR2 YFSETQ. Trimming left V 4 bases short and J 0 bases short, with 8 bases between. The CDR3 is made up of 15 amino acids. The full variable domain, its missing parts supplied by reference TRBV5-1 and TRBJ2-6, is KAGVTQTPRYLIKTRGQQVTLSCSPISGHRSVSWYQQTPGQGLQFLFEYFSETQRNKGNFPGRFSGRQFSNSRSEMNVSTLELGDSALYLCASSVQGSGANVLTFGAGSRLTVL.

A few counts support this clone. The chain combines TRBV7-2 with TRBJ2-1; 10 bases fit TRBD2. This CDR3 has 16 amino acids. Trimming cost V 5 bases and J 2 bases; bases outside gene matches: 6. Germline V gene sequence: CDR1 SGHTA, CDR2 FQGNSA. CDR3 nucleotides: TGTGCCAGCAGCCAAGGACTAGCGGTAACCTACAATGAGCAGTTCTTC. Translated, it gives CASSQGLAVTYNEQFF.